This T cell receptor (beta chain) derives from a study of metastatic and nonmetastatic thyroid tumors. This clone has at least ten counts. Among the patients, none had received any treatment before thyroid surgery. From the PCR reads, TCRdb re-called clones with MiXCR. This table holds tens of thousands of clones, 25% to 35% found once. Trimming removed 2 bases at V and 4 bases at J, with 8 bases between. The CDR3 totals 13 residues. Germline assignment: CDR1 MNHEY and CDR2 SMNVEV (reference sequence). Source material: blood. This TCR came from a female donor with papillary thyroid cancer or a benign thyroid nodule (not recorded which). Some clones in this sample may be carry-over from other donors' samples. The chain is built from TRBV27 and TRBJ1-1; D is perhaps TRBD1 (6 bases). In DNA form, the CDR3 reads TGTGCCAGCAGTTTAACAGGGATCACTGAAGCTTTCTTT. This translates into CASSLTGITEAFF.